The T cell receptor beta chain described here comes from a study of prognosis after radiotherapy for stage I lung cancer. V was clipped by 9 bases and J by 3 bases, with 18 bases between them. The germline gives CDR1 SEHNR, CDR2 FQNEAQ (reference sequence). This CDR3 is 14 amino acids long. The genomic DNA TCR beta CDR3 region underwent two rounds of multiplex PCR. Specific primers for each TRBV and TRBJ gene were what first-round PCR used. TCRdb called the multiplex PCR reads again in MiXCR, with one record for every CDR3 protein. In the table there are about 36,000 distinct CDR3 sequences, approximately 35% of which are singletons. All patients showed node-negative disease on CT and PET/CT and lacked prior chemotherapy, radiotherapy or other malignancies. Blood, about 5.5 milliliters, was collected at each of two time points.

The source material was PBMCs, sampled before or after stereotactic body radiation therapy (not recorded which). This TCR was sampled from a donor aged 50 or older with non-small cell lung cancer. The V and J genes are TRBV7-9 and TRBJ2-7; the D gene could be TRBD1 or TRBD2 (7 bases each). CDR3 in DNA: TGTGCCAGACGTTACCAGGGGGGGGTCTACGAGCAGTACTTC. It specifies CARRYQGGVYEQYF.